The rows below give T cell receptor beta chains drawn from one sample of a study of T cell changes during pregnancy in multiple sclerosis. This table comes from immunoSEQ multiplex PCR, and its TCRdb copy is limited to in-frame clones, with some not included. The table shows 70,000 to 100,000 clones, with 85% to 95% occurring only once. The sequenced sample was peripheral blood, obtained in the first trimester of pregnancy. The receptors were sampled from a female donor with multiple sclerosis, enrolled in a pregnancy study. The CDR3 runs from the conserved cysteine through the conserved F or W. D genes are given only for firm matches. Size is omitted from some rows. Given values are once, few, many or a class for expanded clones.

D: NA; V: TRBV9; J: TRBJ1-2; size: once; CDR3: CASSPPGVVGYGYTF; DNA: TGTGCCAGCAGCCCCCCGGGGGTGGTCGGCTATGGCTACACCTTC
D: TRBD1; V: TRBV5-1; J: TRBJ1-5; size: NA; CDR3: CASSLGQGSNQPQHF; DNA: TGCGCCAGCAGCTTGGGACAGGGGAGCAATCAGCCCCAGCATTTT
D: TRBD1; V: TRBV6-5; J: TRBJ1-2; size: NA; CDR3: CASSYSRSGTGHGYTF; DNA: TGTGCCAGCAGTTACTCGAGGAGTGGGACAGGCCATGGCTACACCTTC
D: TRBD2; V: TRBV19; J: TRBJ2-3; size: NA; CDR3: CASSTSSATSGGAWTDTQYF; DNA: TGTGCCAGTAGTACCTCCTCGGCGACTAGCGGGGGGGCATGGACAGATACGCAGTATTTT
D: NA; V: TRBV28; J: TRBJ1-5; size: NA; CDR3: CASSFEVSNQPQHF; DNA: TGTGCCAGCAGTTTTGAGGTTAGCAATCAGCCCCAGCATTTT
D: NA; V: TRBV13; J: TRBJ1-2; size: NA; CDR3: CASRAKGDNYGYTF; DNA: TGTGCCAGCAGGGCTAAAGGGGATAACTATGGCTACACCTTC
D: NA; V: TRBV4-3; J: TRBJ1-4; size: NA; CDR3: CASSQGTGATNEKLFF; DNA: TGCGCCAGCAGCCAAGGTACGGGAGCAACTAATGAAAAACTGTTTTTT
D: TRBD2; V: TRBV28; J: TRBJ2-7; size: once; CDR3: CASSLDSGAEQYF; DNA: TGTGCCAGCAGTTTAGACAGCGGGGCCGAGCAGTACTTC
D: TRBD1; V: TRBV9; J: TRBJ2-1; size: NA; CDR3: CASDRTGTYNEQFF; DNA: TGTGCCAGCGATCGGACAGGGACCTACAATGAGCAGTTCTTC
D: NA; V: TRBV7-9; J: TRBJ2-7; size: NA; CDR3: CASSSPPDSLSSYEQYF; DNA: TGTGCCAGCAGCTCGCCCCCCGACAGCCTCAGCTCCTACGAGCAGTACTTC
D: TRBD2; V: TRBV19; J: TRBJ2-3; size: NA; CDR3: CASTPLSGGARDTQYF; DNA: TGTGCCAGTACCCCCCTTAGCGGGGGGGCCCGGGATACGCAGTATTTT
D: TRBD1; V: TRBV2; J: TRBJ2-2; size: NA; CDR3: CASKQGQGRTGELFF; DNA: TGTGCCAGCAAGCAGGGACAGGGGAGGACCGGGGAGCTGTTTTTT
D: TRBD1; V: TRBV7-8; J: TRBJ2-3; size: once; CDR3: CASSLATGVGRYTDTQYF; DNA: TGTGCCAGCAGCTTAGCAACAGGGGTTGGCAGATACACAGATACGCAGTATTTT
D: NA; V: TRBV27; J: TRBJ1-5; size: NA; CDR3: CASSLEGPQPQHF; DNA: TGTGCCAGCAGTTTGGAGGGGCCCCAGCCCCAGCATTTT